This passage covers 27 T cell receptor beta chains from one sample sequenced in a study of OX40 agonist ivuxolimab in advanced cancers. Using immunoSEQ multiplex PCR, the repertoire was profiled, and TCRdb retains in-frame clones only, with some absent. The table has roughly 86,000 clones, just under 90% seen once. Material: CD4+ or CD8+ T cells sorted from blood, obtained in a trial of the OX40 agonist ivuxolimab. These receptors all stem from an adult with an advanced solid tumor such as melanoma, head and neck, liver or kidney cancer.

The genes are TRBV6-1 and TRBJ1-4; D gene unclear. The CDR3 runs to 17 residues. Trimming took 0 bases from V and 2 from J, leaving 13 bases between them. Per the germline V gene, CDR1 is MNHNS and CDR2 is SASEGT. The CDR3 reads CASSEAEDALTNEKLFF. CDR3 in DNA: TGTGCCAGCAGTGAAGCGGAGGACGCCCTTACTAATGAAAAACTGTTTTTT.

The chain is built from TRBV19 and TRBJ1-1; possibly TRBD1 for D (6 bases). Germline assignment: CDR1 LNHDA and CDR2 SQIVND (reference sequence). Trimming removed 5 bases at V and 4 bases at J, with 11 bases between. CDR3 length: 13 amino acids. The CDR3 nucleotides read TGTGCCAGTAGTCCCGCCAGGGGCACTGAAGCTTTCTTT. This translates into CASSPARGTEAFF.

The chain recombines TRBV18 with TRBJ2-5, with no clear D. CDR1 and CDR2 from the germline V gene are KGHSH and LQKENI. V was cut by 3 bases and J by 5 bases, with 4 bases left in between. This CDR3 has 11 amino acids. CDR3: CASSPEETQYF. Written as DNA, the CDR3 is TGTGCCAGCTCACCGGAGGAGACCCAGTACTTC.

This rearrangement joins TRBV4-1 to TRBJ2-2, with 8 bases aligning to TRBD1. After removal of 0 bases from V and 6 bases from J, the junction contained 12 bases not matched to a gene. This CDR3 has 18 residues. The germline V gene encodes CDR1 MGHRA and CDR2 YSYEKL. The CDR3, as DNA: TGCGCCAGCAGCCAAGAAAATCGGCCAGGGGGCATGGCCGGGGAGCTGTTTTTT. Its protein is CASSQENRPGGMAGELFF.

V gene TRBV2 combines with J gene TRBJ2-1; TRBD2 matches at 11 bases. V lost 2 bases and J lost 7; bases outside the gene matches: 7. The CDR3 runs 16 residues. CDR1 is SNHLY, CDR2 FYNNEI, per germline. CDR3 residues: CASSEFSGRADNEQFF. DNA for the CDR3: TGTGCCAGCAGTGAATTTAGCGGGAGGGCCGATAATGAGCAGTTCTTC.

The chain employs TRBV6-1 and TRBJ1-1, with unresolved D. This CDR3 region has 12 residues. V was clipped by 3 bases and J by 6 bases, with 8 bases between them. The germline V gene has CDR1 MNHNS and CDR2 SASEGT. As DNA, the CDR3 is TGTGCCAGCAGTGAGGTACCAGCTGAAGCTTTCTTT. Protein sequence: CASSEVPAEAFF.

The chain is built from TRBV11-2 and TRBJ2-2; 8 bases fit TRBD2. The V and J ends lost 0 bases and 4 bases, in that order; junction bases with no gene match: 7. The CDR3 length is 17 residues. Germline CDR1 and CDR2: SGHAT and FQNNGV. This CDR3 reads CASSLDGAGVGTGELFF. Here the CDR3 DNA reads TGTGCCAGCAGCTTAGATGGAGCGGGAGTGGGCACCGGGGAGCTGTTTTTT.

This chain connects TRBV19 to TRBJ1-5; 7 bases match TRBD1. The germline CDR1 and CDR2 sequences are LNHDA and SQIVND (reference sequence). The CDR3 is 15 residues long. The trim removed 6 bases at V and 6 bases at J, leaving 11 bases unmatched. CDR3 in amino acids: CASSPPRDRVQPQHF. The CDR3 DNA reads TGTGCCAGTAGCCCCCCTCGGGACAGAGTTCAGCCCCAGCATTTT.

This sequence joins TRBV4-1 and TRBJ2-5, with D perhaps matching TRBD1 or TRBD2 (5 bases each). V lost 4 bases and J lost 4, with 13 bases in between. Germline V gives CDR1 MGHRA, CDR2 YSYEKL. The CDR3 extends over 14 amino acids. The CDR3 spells CASSPRGDRETQYF. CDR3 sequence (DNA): TGCGCCAGCAGCCCGAGGGGAGACAGAGAGACCCAGTACTTC.

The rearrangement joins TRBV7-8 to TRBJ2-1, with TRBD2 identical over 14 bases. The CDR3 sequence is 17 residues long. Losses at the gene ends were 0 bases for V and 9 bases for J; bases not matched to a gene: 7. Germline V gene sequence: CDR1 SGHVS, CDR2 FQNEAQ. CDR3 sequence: CASSLAVSGLAGVEQFF. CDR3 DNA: TGTGCCAGCAGCTTAGCGGTTTCGGGACTAGCGGGAGTTGAGCAGTTCTTC.

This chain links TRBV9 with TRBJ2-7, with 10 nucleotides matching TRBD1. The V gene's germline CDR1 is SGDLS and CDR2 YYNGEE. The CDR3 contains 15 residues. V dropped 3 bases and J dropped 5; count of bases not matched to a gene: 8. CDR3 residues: CASSASGTGVDEQYF. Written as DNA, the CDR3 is TGTGCCAGCAGCGCCTCCGGGACAGGGGTCGACGAGCAGTACTTC.

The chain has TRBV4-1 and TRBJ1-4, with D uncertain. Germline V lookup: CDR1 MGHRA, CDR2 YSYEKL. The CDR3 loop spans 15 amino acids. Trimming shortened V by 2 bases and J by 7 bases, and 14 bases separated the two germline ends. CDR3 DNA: TGCGCCAGCAGCCAACTAATGGCGGGAGGTGAAAAACTGTTTTTT. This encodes CASSQLMAGGEKLFF.

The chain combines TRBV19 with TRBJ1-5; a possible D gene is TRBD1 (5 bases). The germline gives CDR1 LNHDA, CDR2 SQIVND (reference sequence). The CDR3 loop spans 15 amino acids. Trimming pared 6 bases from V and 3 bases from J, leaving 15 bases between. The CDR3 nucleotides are TGTGCCAGTAGCCCGACAGTGGTAGACAATCAGCCCCAGCATTTT. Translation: CASSPTVVDNQPQHF.

CDR3 region: CASSYRGTYEQYF. CDR3 bases: TGTGCCAGCAGCTACAGGGGAACCTACGAGCAGTACTTC. The V and J genes are TRBV4-2 and TRBJ2-7; TRBD1 agrees at 7 bases. Germline values: CDR1 LGHNA, CDR2 YNFKEQ. V was pared by 5 bases and J by 2 bases, with 3 bases of the junction left unmatched. This CDR3 is 13 amino acids long.

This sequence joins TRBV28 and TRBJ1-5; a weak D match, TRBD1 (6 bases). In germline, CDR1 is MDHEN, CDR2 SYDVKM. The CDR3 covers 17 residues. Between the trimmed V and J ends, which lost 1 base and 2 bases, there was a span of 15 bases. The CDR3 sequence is CASSLYWGAKRNQPQHF. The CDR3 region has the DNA TGTGCCAGCAGTTTATATTGGGGGGCGAAACGCAATCAGCCCCAGCATTTT.

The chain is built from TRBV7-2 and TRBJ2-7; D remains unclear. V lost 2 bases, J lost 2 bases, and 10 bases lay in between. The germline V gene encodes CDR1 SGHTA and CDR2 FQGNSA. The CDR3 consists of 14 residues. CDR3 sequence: CASSLLSSTYEQYF. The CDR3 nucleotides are TGTGCCAGCAGCTTATTGTCTAGTACCTACGAGCAGTACTTC.

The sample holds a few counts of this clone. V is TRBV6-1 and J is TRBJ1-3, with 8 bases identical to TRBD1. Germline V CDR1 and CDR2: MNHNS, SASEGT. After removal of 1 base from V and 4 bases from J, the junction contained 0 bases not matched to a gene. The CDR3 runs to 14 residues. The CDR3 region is CASSEGTGGNTIYF. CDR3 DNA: TGTGCCAGCAGTGAAGGGACAGGGGGAAACACCATATATTTT.

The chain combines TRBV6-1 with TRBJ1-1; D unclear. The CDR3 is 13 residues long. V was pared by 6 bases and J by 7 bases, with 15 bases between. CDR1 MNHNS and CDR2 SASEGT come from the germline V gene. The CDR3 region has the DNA TGTGCCAGCAGGATGCGAGGGCAGCGTGAAGCTTTCTTT. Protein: CASRMRGQREAFF.

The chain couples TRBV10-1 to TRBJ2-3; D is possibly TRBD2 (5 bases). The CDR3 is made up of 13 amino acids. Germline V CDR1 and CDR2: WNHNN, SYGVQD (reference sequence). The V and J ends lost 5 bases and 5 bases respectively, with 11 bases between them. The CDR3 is CASSRQAGDTQYF. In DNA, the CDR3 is TGCGCCAGCAGTAGGCAGGCGGGAGATACGCAGTATTTT.

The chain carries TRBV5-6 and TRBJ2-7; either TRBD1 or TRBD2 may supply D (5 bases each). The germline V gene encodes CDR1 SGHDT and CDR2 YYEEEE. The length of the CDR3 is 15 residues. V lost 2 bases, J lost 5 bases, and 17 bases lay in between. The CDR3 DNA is TGTGCCAGCAGCTTTTTACCAGGGACCAGGGACGAGCAGTACTTC. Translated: CASSFLPGTRDEQYF.

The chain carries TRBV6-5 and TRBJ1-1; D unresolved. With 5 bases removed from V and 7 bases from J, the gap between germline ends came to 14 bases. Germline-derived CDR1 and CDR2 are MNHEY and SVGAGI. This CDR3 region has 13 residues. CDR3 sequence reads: CASSPPGIYEAFF. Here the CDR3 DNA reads TGTGCCAGCAGTCCCCCCGGGATCTATGAAGCTTTCTTT.

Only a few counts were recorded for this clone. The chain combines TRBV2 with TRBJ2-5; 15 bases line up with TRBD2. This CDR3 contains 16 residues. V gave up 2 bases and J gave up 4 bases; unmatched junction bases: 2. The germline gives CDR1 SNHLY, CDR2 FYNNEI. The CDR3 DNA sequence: TGTGCCAGCAGTGAACAGGGACTAGCGGGAGGAGAGACCCAGTACTTC. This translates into CASSEQGLAGGETQYF.

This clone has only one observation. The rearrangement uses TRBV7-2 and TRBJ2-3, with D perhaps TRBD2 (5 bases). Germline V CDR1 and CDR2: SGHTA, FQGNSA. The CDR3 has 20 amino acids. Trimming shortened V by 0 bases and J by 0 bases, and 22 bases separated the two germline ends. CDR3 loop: CASSLAPIALSGKSTDTQYF. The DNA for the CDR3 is TGTGCCAGCAGCTTAGCCCCCATTGCTTTGAGCGGAAAGAGCACAGATACGCAGTATTTT. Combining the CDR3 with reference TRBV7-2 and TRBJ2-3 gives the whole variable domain GAGVSQSPSNKVTEKGKDVELRCDPISGHTALYWYRQSLGQGLEFLIYFQGNSAPDKSGLPSDRFSAERTGGSVSTLTIQRTQQEDSAVYLCASSLAPIALSGKSTDTQYFGPGTRLTVL.

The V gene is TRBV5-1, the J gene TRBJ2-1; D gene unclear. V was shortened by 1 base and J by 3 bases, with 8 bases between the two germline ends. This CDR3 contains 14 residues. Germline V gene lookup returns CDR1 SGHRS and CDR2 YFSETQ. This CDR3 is CASSLMHNYNEQFF. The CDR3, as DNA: TGCGCCAGCAGCTTGATGCACAACTACAATGAGCAGTTCTTC. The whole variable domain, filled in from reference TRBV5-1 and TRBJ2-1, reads KAGVTQTPRYLIKTRGQQVTLSCSPISGHRSVSWYQQTPGQGLQFLFEYFSETQRNKGNFPGRFSGRQFSNSRSEMNVSTLELGDSALYLCASSLMHNYNEQFFGPGTRLTVL.

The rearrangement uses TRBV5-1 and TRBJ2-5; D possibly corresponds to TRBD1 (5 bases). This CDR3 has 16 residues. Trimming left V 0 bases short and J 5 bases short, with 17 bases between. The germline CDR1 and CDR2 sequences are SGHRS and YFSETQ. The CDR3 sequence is CASSLALRALLETQYF. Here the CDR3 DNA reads TGCGCCAGCAGCTTGGCCCTCAGGGCCCTCCTCGAGACCCAGTACTTC.

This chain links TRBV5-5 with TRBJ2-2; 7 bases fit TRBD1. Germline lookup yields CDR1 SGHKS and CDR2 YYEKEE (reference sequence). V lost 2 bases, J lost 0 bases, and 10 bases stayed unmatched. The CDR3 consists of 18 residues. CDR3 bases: TGTGCCAGCAGCTTCCCCTATCCGGGACAGCCGAACACCGGGGAGCTGTTTTTT. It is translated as CASSFPYPGQPNTGELFF.

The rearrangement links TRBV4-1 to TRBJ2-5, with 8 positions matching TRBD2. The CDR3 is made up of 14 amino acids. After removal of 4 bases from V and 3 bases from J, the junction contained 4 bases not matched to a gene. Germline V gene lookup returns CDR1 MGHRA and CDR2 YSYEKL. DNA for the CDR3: TGCGCCAGCAGCCCCGGGACTAGTGAAGAGACCCAGTACTTC. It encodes CASSPGTSEETQYF.